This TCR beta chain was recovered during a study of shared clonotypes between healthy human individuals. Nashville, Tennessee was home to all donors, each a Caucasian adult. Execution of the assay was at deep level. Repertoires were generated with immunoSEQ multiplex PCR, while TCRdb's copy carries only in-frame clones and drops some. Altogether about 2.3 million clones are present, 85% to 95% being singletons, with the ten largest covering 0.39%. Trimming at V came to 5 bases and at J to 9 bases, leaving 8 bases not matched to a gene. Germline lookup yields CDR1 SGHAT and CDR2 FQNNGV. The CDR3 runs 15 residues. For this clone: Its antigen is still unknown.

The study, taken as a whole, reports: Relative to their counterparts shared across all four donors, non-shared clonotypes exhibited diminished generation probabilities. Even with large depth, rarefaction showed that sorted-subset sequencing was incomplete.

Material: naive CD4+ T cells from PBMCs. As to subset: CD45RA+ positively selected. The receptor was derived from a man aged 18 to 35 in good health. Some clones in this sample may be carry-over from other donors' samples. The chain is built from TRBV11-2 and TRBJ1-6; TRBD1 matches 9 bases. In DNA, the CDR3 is TGTGCCAGCAGCCCGAGGACAGGGGCGGGTTCACCCCTCCACTTT. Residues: CASSPRTGAGSPLHF.